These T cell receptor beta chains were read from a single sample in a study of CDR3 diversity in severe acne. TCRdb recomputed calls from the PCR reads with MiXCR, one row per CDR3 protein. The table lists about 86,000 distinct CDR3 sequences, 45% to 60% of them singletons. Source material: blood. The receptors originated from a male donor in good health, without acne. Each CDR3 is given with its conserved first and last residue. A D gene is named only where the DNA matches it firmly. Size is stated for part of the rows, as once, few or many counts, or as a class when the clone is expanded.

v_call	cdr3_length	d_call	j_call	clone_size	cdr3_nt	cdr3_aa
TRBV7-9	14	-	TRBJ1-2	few	TGTGCCAGCAGCCAGTACAGGGTAGGGGACGGCTACACCTTC	CASSQYRVGDGYTF
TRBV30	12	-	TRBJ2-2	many	TGTGCGGGACGTAAGAACACCGGGGAGCTGTTTTTT	CAGRKNTGELFF
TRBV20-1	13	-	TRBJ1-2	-	TGCAGTGCTAGAAGGGGGGATAACTATGGCTACACCTTC	CSARRGDNYGYTF
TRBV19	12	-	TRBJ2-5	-	TGTGCCAGTAGTATAACCAGGGAGACCCAGTACTTC	CASSITRETQYF
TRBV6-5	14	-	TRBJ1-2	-	TGTGCCAGCAGTTATGACCGGCGGAACTATGGCTACACCTTC	CASSYDRRNYGYTF
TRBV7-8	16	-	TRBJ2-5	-	TGTGCCAGCAGCTTAGGGCGGTGGGGCGGAGGGGAGACCCAGTACTTC	CASSLGRWGGGETQYF
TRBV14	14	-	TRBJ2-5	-	TGTGCCAGCAGCCAAGCAAGGGCGCAGGAGACCCAGTACTTC	CASSQARAQETQYF
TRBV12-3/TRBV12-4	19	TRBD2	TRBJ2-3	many	TGTGCCAGCAGCCTCGGGACTAGCGGGGGGGCCTACAGCACAGATACGCAGTATTTT	CASSLGTSGGAYSTDTQYF
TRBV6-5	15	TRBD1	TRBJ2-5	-	TGTGCCAGCAGTTACGAGACAGGGGATCAAGAGACCCAGTACTTC	CASSYETGDQETQYF
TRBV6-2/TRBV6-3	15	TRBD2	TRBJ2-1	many	TGTGCCAGCAGTTACTCGAAGCGGGGGGGCAATGAGCAGTTCTTC	CASSYSKRGGNEQFF
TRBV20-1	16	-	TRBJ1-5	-	TGCAGTGCTAGCCCTTGGGGCGAGTATAGCAATCAGCCCCAGCATTTT	CSASPWGEYSNQPQHF
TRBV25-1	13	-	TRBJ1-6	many	TGTGCCAGCACCCTTAGCGATGGGTCACCCCTCCACTTT	CASTLSDGSPLHF
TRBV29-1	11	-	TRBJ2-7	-	TGCAGCGTTTTACAGGTCTACGAGCAGTACTTC	CSVLQVYEQYF
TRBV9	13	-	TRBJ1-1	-	TGTGCCACCGCACAGGGTATGAACACTGAAGCTTTCTTT	CATAQGMNTEAFF
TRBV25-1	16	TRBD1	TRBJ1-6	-	TGTGCCAGCAGTGAAAAGGGGGGGACAGGGAATTCACCCCTCCACTTT	CASSEKGGTGNSPLHF
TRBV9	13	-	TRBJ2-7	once	TGTGCCAGCAGCCCAGGGAAGACATACTATGGATACTTC	CASSPGKTYYGYF
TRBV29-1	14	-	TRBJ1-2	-	TGCAGCGTTGAAGGTCTGGGGACTAACTATGGCTACACCTTC	CSVEGLGTNYGYTF
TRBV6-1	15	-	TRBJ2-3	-	TGTGCCAGCAGTTACGCTGGGCCCGACACAGATACGCAGTATTTT	CASSYAGPDTDTQYF
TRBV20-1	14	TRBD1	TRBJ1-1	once	TGCAGTGCAAGACGACAGGGCCCTGGCACTGAAGCTTTCTTT	CSARRQGPGTEAFF
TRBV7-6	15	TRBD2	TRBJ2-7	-	TGTGCCAGCAGCTCGGGGACTAGCGCTTCCTACGAGCAGTACTTC	CASSSGTSASYEQYF
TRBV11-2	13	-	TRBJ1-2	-	TGTGCCAGCAGCCCGACGGAGAACTATGGCTACACCTTC	CASSPTENYGYTF
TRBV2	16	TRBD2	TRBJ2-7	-	TGTGCCAGCAGTGCGGCTAGCGGGAGGGCCGGCTACGAGCAGTACTTC	CASSAASGRAGYEQYF
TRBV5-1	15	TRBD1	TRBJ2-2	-	TGCGCCAGCAGCTGGACAGGGTTTGACGCCGGGGAGCTGTTTTTT	CASSWTGFDAGELFF
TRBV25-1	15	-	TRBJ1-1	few	TGTGCCAGCAGTGACCAACAGGGTGGGGTCGCTGAAGCTTTCTTT	CASSDQQGGVAEAFF
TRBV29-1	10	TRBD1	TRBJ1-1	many	TGCAGCGCAAGGGGGCGCGGAGCTTTCTTT	CSARGRGAFF
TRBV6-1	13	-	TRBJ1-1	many	TGTGCCAGCAATTTGGAAGGGAACACTGAAGCTTTCTTT	CASNLEGNTEAFF
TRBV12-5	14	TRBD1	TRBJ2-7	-	TGTGCTAGTGGTACCGGACAGGTGGGGTACGAGCAGTACTTC	CASGTGQVGYEQYF
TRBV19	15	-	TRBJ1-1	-	TGTGCCAGTAGTATTGGGCTAGAGCTGAACACTGAAGCTTTCTTT	CASSIGLELNTEAFF
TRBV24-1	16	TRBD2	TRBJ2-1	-	TGTGCCACCAGTGAGGGACTAGCGGCCTCCTACAATGAGCAGTTCTTC	CATSEGLAASYNEQFF
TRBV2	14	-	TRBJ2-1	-	TGTGCCAGCAGTGACTTGGGGCAGCAGTTTGAGCAGTTCTTC	CASSDLGQQFEQFF
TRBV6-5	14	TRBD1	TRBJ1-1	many	TGTGCCAGCAGTCGTGGGACAGCCAACACTGAAGCTTTCTTT	CASSRGTANTEAFF
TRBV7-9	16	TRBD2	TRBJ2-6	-	TGTGCCAGCAGCCTAGCGGGTGTTACTGGGGCCAACGTCCTGACTTTC	CASSLAGVTGANVLTF
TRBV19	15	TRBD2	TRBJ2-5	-	TGTGCCAGCCAACAACTAGCGGGGGGGGGTGAGACCCAGTACTTC	CASQQLAGGGETQYF
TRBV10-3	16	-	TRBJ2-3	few	TGTGCCATCAGTGAGCGCGAGGGTACTAGCACAGATACGCAGTATTTT	CAISEREGTSTDTQYF
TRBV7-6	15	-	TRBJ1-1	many	TGTGCCAGCACTACTTTAACAGGGATGAACACTGAAGCTTTCTTT	CASTTLTGMNTEAFF
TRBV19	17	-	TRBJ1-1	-	TGTGCCAGTAGTTCTCCGGGACACCTCACCGTGAACACTGAAGCTTTCTTT	CASSSPGHLTVNTEAFF
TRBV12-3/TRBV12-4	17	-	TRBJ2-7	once	TGTGCCAGCAGTTACCCCATTTCTCGAGTGAGCTATTACGAGCAGTACTTC	CASSYPISRVSYYEQYF
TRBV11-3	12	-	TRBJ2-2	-	TGTGCCAGCAGCCCAGGGGACGGGGAGCTGTTTTTT	CASSPGDGELFF
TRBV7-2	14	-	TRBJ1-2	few	TGTGCCAGCAGCGCGACGACAGCCTCCGATGGCTACACCTTC	CASSATTASDGYTF
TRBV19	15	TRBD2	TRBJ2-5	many	TGTGCCAGTCGGACTAGCGGGAGCCCCGGAGAGACCCAGTACTTC	CASRTSGSPGETQYF
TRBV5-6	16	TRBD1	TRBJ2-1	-	TGTGCCAGCAGCTTGTTTCTGGACAGGGCCTACAATGAGCAGTTCTTC	CASSLFLDRAYNEQFF
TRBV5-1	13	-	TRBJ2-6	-	TGCGCCAGCAGCTTGTTTGGGGCCAACGTCCTGACTTTC	CASSLFGANVLTF
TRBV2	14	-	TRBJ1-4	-	TGTGCCAGCGGTGAAGTCGGGTTGGGAGAAAAACTGTTTTTT	CASGEVGLGEKLFF
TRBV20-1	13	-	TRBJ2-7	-	TGCAGTGCCTTTCGGGGCTCCCCCCTCGAGCAGTACTTC	CSAFRGSPLEQYF
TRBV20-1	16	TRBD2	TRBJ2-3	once	TGCAGTGCCCCCCCCAGGACTAGCGGGAGAGAAGATACGCAGTATTTT	CSAPPRTSGREDTQYF
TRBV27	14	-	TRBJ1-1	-	TGTGCCAGCAGTTTAGTTGGGGCTGGCACTGAAGCTTTCTTT	CASSLVGAGTEAFF
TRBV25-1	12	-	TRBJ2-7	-	TGTGCCGGCAGTGAAAATAACTACGAGCAGTACTTC	CAGSENNYEQYF
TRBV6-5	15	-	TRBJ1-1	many	TGTGCCAGCAGTAAGGGACCGTCGAGAGGCACTGAAGCTTTCTTT	CASSKGPSRGTEAFF
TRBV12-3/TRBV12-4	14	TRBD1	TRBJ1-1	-	TGTGCCAGCAGGCAAAAGGGGGCTCTAACTGAAGCTTTCTTT	CASRQKGALTEAFF
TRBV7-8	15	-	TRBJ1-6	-	TGCGCCGGCAGCTTAGCAGAGGGTTTAAATTCACCCTTCCACTTT	CAGSLAEGLNSPFHF
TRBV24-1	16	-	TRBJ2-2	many	TGTGCCACCAGTGACGATGCCGCCAAGAACACCGGGGAGCTGTTTTTT	CATSDDAAKNTGELFF
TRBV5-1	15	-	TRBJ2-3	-	TGCGCCAGCAGCGGGGGGACGGCGGATACAGATACGCAGTATTTT	CASSGGTADTDTQYF
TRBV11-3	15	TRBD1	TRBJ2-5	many	TGTGCCAGCAGCTCTCGGACAGGGGAGTGGGAGACCCAGTACTTC	CASSSRTGEWETQYF